This TCR beta chain was documented in a study of cytomegalovirus exposure and HLA in healthy donors. Researchers ran the PCR with 60 Vbeta and 13 Jbeta primers. TCRdb's copy holds only in-frame clones and misses some; the assay was immunoSEQ multiplex PCR. The sample table includes about 39,000 clones. Sequencing used PBMCs. This TCR was recovered from a woman aged 25 to 39 in good health and CMV-seropositive.

Here the CDR3 reads CASSLIFSGGLTQIYNEQFF. The CDR3 DNA is TGCGCCAGCAGCTTGATCTTTAGCGGGGGGCTTACCCAAATATACAATGAGCAGTTCTTC. The chain employs TRBV5-1 and TRBJ2-1, with 10 bases lining up with TRBD2. V was pared by 1 base and J by 4 bases, with 17 bases of the junction left unmatched. Germline CDR1 SGHRS, CDR2 YFSETQ. This CDR3 is 20 amino acids long.